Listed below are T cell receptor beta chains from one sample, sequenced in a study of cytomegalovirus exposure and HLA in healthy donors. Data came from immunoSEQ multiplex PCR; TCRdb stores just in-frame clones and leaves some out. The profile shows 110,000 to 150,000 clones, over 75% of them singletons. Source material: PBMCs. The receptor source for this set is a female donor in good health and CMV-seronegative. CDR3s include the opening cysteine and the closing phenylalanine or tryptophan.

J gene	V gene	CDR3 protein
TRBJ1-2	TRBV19	CAGRDGNYGYTF
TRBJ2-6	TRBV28	CASSLTGISGANVLTF
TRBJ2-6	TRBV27	CASSLGTTGANVLTF
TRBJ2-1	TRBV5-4	CASSLNAGAGEQFF
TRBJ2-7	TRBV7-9	CASSLYPGDYEQYF
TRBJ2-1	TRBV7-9	CASSSWTSGWQFF
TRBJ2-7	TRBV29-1	CSVVGGAEDEQYF
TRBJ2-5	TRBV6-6	CASSWTGPQETQYF
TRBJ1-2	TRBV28	CASSNTGAAGYTF
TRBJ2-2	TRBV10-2	CASSGFFRSGFSGELFF
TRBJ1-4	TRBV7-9	CASSGLGTDPNEKLFF
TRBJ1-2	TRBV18	CASSPPRGTVYGYTF
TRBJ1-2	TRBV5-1	CASDAGTNNNYGYTF
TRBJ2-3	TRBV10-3	CAISESEPTDTQYF
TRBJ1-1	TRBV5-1	CASSEQGGNTEAFF
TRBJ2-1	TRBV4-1	CASSQSAGEYNEQFF
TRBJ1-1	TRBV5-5	CASSLSGAEAFF
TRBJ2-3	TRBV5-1	CASSLLASGDTQYF
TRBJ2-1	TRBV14	CASSYTSGRMGNEQFF
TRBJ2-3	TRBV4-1	CASSQAGNTQYF
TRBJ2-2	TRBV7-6	CASSYNRGLAGGTGELFF
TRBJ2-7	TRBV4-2	CASSPLGQDHEQYF
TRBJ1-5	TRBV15	CATSRANQPQHF
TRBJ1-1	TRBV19	CASRTGRGDPTEAFF
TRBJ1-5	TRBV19	CASTPRGQVNQPQHF
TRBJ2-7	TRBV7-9	CASSSRGSYEQYF